This TCR beta chain came from a study of beta chain features in type 1 diabetes. Study-wide points: The similarity of naive, central memory and Treg TCRB repertoires appeared greater among patients than among healthy donors. There was a moderate but significant shortening of TCRB CDR3s in all four CD4+ subsets of Type 1 diabetes patients.

Trimming took off 3 bases at V and 1 base at J, with 9 bases between the two ends. Germline loops: CDR1 KGHSH, CDR2 LQKENI. CDR3 length: 14 amino acids. Reverse transcribing all isolated RNA meant expressed TCRB transcripts were sequenced. Naive, central memory and regulatory T cell samples averaged roughly 3.7 million immunoSEQ reads each. Sequencing was performed with immunoSEQ multiplex PCR; in TCRdb, only in-frame clones are kept and a portion is missing. The sample carries a few hundred thousand clones, 16% recorded once. In the case of this clone: Antigen specificity is unknown.

Via the markers CD45RO/CCR7/CD25/CD127/CD95/CD27, stem cell-like memory, regulatory, central memory and naive CD4+ cells were sorted. This receptor was taken from a man aged 25-40 years with type 1 diabetes. The sample taken for sequencing was naive CD4+ T cells from blood. The chain joins TRBV18 to TRBJ2-5; D unresolved. The CDR3 sequence is CASSPEGSQETQYF. The CDR3 DNA reads TGTGCCAGCTCACCTGAAGGGTCCCAAGAGACCCAGTACTTC.